This TCR beta chain was identified during a study of beta chain features in type 1 diabetes. Study-level results: PCR might preferentially amplify shorter templates, equally in patients and controls.

On this clone: Antigen: not known.

Sequenced material consisted of expressed TCRB transcripts (all of the isolated RNA was reverse transcribed). Using immunoSEQ multiplex PCR, the repertoire was profiled, and TCRdb retains in-frame clones only, with some absent. Here the sample spans about 15,000 clones, around two fifths being singletons. The germline V and J ends were trimmed by 6 bases and 0 bases, with 12 bases remaining between them. Germline CDR1 and CDR2: KGHSH and LQKENI. The CDR3 covers 15 residues. This sequence was found in a woman in her thirties or forties in good health. This rearrangement joins TRBV18 to TRBJ1-3; D possibly corresponds to TRBD1 (5 bases). What was sequenced was stem cell memory CD4+ T cells from blood. CDR3: CASSPLGDSGNTIYF. The CDR3 DNA sequence: TGTGCCAGCTCGCCCCTAGGGGACTCTGGAAACACCATATATTTT.